The clone carrying this T cell receptor beta chain was picked up many times. What it binds is not known. TCR beta CDR3 regions were amplified from RNA transcripts. A set of HTBI primers served as the primers for a first-round RT-PCR of the TCR CDR3. TCRdb independently ran MiXCR on the multiplex PCR reads; one entry per CDR3 protein. The data contain 300,000 to 400,000 distinct CDR3 sequences, 21% of them singletons. Each patient was aged 18 to 65 and had newly diagnosed hyperthyroidism of under 2 months' duration. Researchers barred patients who had uncontrolled infection, other autoimmune disease, pregnancy or lactation. This sample was included in a study of T cells in Graves' hyperthyroidism and ophthalmopathy. General study results and limits: Appearing also in blood were most of the thyroid clonotypes expanded above 0.001.

Sequencing input: blood. The source of this sequence is a woman between 50 and 59 years old with Graves' hyperthyroidism.

The chain's CDR3 is CASSPQQRGSTDTQYF. As DNA, the CDR3 is TGTGCCAGCTCACCACAGCAGCGGGGGAGCACAGATACGCAGTATTTT. This chain joins TRBV18 and TRBJ2-3, with 8 bases identical to TRBD2. The CDR3 is made up of 16 amino acids. Per the germline V gene, CDR1 is KGHSH and CDR2 is LQKENI. V gave up 1 base and J gave up 0 bases; unmatched junction bases: 3.